What follows are 16 T cell receptor beta chains derived from one specimen sequenced in a study of T cell responses to AZD1222 COVID-19 vaccine. Here immunoSEQ multiplex PCR was the method, and the copy in TCRdb shows in-frame clones only, minus some. This repertoire shows about 86,000 clones, roughly nine tenths found once; its top ten account for about 3%. The sample was peripheral blood, taken on day 0 of AZD1222 vaccination. The receptors shown here come from an adult in good health.

The CDR3 reads CASSSRSNQPQHF. In DNA, the CDR3 is TGTGCCAGCAGCTCGCGGAGCAATCAGCCCCAGCATTTT. The rearrangement links TRBV21-1 to TRBJ1-5. TRBV21-1 is flagged as a pseudogene. This CDR3 spans 13 amino acids.

The V gene is TRBV6-5, the J gene TRBJ1-2, with a weak D call TRBD1 (5 bases). Deletions cut 0 bases from V and 8 bases from J, with 16 bases between. This CDR3 is 15 amino acids long. CDR1 and CDR2 from the germline V gene are MNHEY and SVGAGI. CDR3 protein: CASSYSTQGTGGYTF. The CDR3 nucleotides are TGTGCCAGCAGTTACTCGACGCAGGGTACGGGGGGCTACACCTTC.

This chain uses TRBV5-4 with TRBJ1-1; possibly TRBD1 for D (6 bases). V was trimmed by 2 bases and J by 4 bases, leaving 12 bases between them. Germline V CDR1 and CDR2: SGHNT, YYREEE (reference sequence). This CDR3 contains 14 residues. Here the CDR3 DNA reads TGTGCCAGCAGCTTCACAGGGTTTGGCACTGAAGCTTTCTTT. This translates into CASSFTGFGTEAFF. The full variable domain, in which reference TRBV5-4 and TRBJ1-1 provide the parts outside the CDR3, is ETGVTQSPTHLIKTRGQQVTLRCSSQSGHNTVSWYQQALGQGPQFIFQYYREEENGRGNFPPRFSGLQFPNYSSELNVNALELDDSALYLCASSFTGFGTEAFFGQGTRLTVV.

V and J are TRBV6-2 or TRBV6-3 and TRBJ1-5; TRBD1 aligns across 7 bases. Trimming at V came to 4 bases and at J to 4 bases, leaving 7 bases not matched to a gene. The germline V gene has CDR1 MNHEY and CDR2 SVGEGT. The length of the CDR3 is 15 residues. This chain's CDR3 is CASSFPSTGNQPQHF. CDR3 in DNA: TGTGCCAGCAGTTTTCCCTCGACAGGGAATCAGCCCCAGCATTTT.

The chain has TRBV3-1 (or the pseudogene TRBV3-2) and TRBJ1-3, with unresolved D. This CDR3 is built from 15 residues. The V end was cut by 4 bases, the J end by 2 bases, with 12 bases between. Germline V gene sequence: CDR1 LGHDT, CDR2 YNNKEL (reference sequence). CDR3 region: CASSPTPAPGNTIYF. DNA of the CDR3: TGTGCCAGCAGCCCCACCCCAGCGCCTGGAAACACCATATATTTT.

V usage is TRBV2 and J usage is TRBJ2-3, with a possible D match to TRBD2 (5 bases). The V end lost 7 bases, the J end lost 5 bases, and 16 bases lay between the germline ends. There are 14 residues in the CDR3. Per the germline V gene, CDR1 is SNHLY and CDR2 is FYNNEI. In nucleotides, the CDR3 is TGTGCCAGCACCGCAGTCACGGGGAGAGATACGCAGTATTTT. It encodes CASTAVTGRDTQYF.

This chain connects TRBV29-1 to TRBJ1-1; no definite D call. The V gene lost 6 bases and the J gene lost 1 base, with 12 bases spanning the gap. The CDR3 sequence is 13 residues long. CDR1 and CDR2 from the germline V gene are SQVTM and ANQGSEA. CDR3 DNA: TGCAGCGTCCCCGGCGCGGGGAACACTGAAGCTTTCTTT. This codes for CSVPGAGNTEAFF.

The genes are TRBV5-4 and TRBJ2-5, with 7 bases fitting TRBD1. CDR1 and CDR2 from the germline V gene are SGHNT and YYREEE (reference sequence). This CDR3 is 15 amino acids long. V lost 3 bases, J lost 2 bases, and 7 bases stayed unmatched. CDR3 sequence: CASSSPGQQQETQYF. CDR3 in DNA: TGTGCCAGCAGCTCACCGGGACAGCAACAAGAGACCCAGTACTTC.

The chain uses TRBV7-3 and TRBJ2-1, with TRBD1 matching over 9 bases. V shed 5 bases and J 3 bases; nucleotides not matched to a gene: 5. From germline, CDR1 is SGHTA and CDR2 FQGTGA. The CDR3 contains 15 residues. CDR3 protein: CASSLQGANYNEQFF. The CDR3, as DNA: TGTGCCAGCAGCCTACAGGGGGCAAACTACAATGAGCAGTTCTTC.

The rearrangement joins TRBV6-5 to TRBJ2-2; a possible D gene is TRBD1 (5 bases). The germline V gene encodes CDR1 MNHEY and CDR2 SVGAGI. The CDR3 loop spans 16 amino acids. Trimming stripped 3 bases from V and 4 bases from J, with 15 bases between. In DNA form, the CDR3 reads TGTGCCAGCAGTTATGTAAAGGGGTTCTTCACCGGGGAGCTGTTTTTT. It is translated as CASSYVKGFFTGELFF.

V usage is TRBV28 and J usage is TRBJ2-7; 7 bases fit TRBD1. The V gene end was trimmed by 5 bases and the J gene end by 2 bases; junction bases not matched to a gene: 6. The germline gives CDR1 MDHEN, CDR2 SYDVKM. The CDR3 length is 14 residues. The CDR3 sequence: CASSPTGVPYEQYF. In DNA form, the CDR3 reads TGTGCCAGCAGTCCCACAGGGGTTCCCTACGAGCAGTACTTC.

The rearrangement uses TRBV5-1 and TRBJ1-6; 8 bases match TRBD1. V gave up 2 bases and J gave up 7 bases; unmatched junction bases: 5. The CDR3 is 15 residues long. Germline CDR1 SGHRS, CDR2 YFSETQ. As DNA, the CDR3 is TGCGCCAGCAGCTTCTCACAGGGGGAGAATTCACCCCTCCACTTT. Translated: CASSFSQGENSPLHF.

The J gene is TRBJ1-5, the V gene TRBV6-1; D possibly corresponds to TRBD1 (6 bases). Germline lookup yields CDR1 MNHNS and CDR2 SASEGT. With 1 base removed from V and 6 bases from J, the gap between germline ends came to 13 bases. The CDR3 is made up of 15 amino acids. CDR3 DNA: TGTGCCAGCAGTGAAGACAGGGTTGGTAGTCAGCCCCAGCATTTT. Translated: CASSEDRVGSQPQHF.

The chain couples TRBV5-8 to TRBJ2-5, with 9 bases lining up with TRBD1. The CDR3 has 16 residues. The V segment lost 0 bases and the J segment 5 bases; nucleotides outside the gene matches: 8. The germline V gene encodes CDR1 SGHTS and CDR2 YDEGEE. The CDR3 sequence: CASSLGQGVYEETQYF. For the CDR3, the DNA is TGTGCCAGCAGCTTGGGACAGGGGGTATATGAGGAGACCCAGTACTTC.

The chain is built from TRBV5-4 and TRBJ1-2, with D unclear. Per germline, CDR1 SGHNT and CDR2 YYREEE (reference sequence). The V gene lost 4 bases and the J gene lost 1 base, with 8 bases spanning the gap. The CDR3 spans 13 residues. In DNA form, the CDR3 reads TGTGCCAGCAGCCTCGCGGTTAACTATGGCTACACCTTC. This encodes CASSLAVNYGYTF.

The chain carries TRBV11-1 and TRBJ1-1; no reliable D call. The CDR3 has 13 residues. Trimming pared 1 base from V and 7 bases from J, leaving 10 bases between. The germline gives CDR1 SGHAT, CDR2 FQDESV (reference sequence). The CDR3 loop reads CASSLDFRREAFF. As DNA, the CDR3 is TGTGCCAGCAGCTTAGATTTCAGGCGTGAAGCTTTCTTT. Filled out from reference TRBV11-1 and TRBJ1-1, the complete variable domain reads EAEVAQSPRYKITEKSQAVAFWCDPISGHATLYWYRQILGQGPELLVQFQDESVVDDSQLPKDRFSAERLKGVDSTLKIQPAELGDSAMYLCASSLDFRREAFFGQGTRLTVV.